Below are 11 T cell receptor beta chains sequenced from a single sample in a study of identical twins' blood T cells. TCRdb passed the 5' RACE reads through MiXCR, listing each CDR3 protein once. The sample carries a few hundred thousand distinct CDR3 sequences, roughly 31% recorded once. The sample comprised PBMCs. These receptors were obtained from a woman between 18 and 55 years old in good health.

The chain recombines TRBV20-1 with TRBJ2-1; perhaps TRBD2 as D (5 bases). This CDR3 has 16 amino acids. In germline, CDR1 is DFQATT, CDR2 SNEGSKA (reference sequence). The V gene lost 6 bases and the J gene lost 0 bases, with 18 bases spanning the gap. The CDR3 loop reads CSALTRATSSYNEQFF. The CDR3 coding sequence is TGCAGTGCGCTCACCCGCGCCACTAGCTCCTACAATGAGCAGTTCTTC.

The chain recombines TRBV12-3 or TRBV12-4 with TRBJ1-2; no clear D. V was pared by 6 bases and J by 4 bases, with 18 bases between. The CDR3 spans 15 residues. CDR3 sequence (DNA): TGTGCCAGCAGGCACGAGGGTCCAGCTCTCTATGGCTACACCTTC. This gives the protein CASRHEGPALYGYTF.

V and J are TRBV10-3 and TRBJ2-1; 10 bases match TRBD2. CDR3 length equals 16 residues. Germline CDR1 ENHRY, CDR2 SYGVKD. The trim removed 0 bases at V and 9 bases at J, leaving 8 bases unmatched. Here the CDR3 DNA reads TGTGCCATCAGTGAGTCGTCCAGCGGGAGGGCGAGTGAGCAGTTCTTC. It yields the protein CAISESSSGRASEQFF.

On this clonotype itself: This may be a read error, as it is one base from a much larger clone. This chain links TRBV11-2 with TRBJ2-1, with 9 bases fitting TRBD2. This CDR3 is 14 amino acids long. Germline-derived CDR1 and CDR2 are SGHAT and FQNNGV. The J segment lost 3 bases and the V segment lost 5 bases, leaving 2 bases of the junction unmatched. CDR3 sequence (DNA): TGTGCCAGCAGCAGGACTAGCGTCTACAATGAGCAGTTCTTC. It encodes CASSRTSVYNEQFF.

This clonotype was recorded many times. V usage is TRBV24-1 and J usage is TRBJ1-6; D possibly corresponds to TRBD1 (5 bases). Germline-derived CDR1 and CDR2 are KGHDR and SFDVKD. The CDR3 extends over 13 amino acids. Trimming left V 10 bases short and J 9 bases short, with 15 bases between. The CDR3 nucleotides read TGTGCCACGCAACGGGCGGGGGGTTCACCCCTCCACTTT. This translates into CATQRAGGSPLHF.

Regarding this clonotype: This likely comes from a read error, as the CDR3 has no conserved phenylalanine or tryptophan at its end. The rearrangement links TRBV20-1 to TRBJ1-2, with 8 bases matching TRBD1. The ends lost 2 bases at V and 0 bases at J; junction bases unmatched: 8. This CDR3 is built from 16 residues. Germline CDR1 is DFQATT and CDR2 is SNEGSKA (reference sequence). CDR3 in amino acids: CSARTRTGIANYGYTV. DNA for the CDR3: TGCAGTGCTAGAACCCGGACAGGGATAGCTAACTATGGCTACACCGTC.

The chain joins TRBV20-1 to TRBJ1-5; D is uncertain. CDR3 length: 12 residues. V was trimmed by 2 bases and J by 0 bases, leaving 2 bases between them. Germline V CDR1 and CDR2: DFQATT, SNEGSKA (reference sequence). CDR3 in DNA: TGCAGTGCTAGATATAGCAATCAGCCCCAGCATTTT. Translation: CSARYSNQPQHF.

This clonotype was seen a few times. CDR3 bases: TGTGCCAGCAGCTTAGATCGGGGAGGGATGACTGAAGCTTTCTTT. It encodes CASSLDRGGMTEAFF. The chain has TRBV11-2 and TRBJ1-1; D is unclear. CDR3 length equals 15 residues. Germline values: CDR1 SGHAT, CDR2 FQNNGV. V was pared by 0 bases and J by 5 bases, with 13 bases between.

The CDR3 sequence: CASSPTQGRYEQFF. DNA for the CDR3: TGTGCCAGCAGTCCCACACAGGGACGTTATGAGCAGTTCTTC. The rearrangement joins TRBV12-3 or TRBV12-4 to TRBJ2-1; D perhaps matches TRBD1 (6 bases). The CDR3 has 14 amino acids. Deletions cut 5 bases from V and 8 bases from J, with 16 bases between.

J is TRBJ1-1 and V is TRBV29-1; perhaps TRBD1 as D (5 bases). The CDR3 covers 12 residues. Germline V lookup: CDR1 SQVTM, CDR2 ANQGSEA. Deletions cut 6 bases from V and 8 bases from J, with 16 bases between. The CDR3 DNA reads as TGCAGCGTCGCCCAGGGAATGACCGAAGCTTTCTTT. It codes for CSVAQGMTEAFF.

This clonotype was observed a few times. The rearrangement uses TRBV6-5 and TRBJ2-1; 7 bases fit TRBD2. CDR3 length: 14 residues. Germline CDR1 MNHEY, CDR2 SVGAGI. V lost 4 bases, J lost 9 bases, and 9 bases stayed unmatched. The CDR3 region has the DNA TGTGCCAGCAGTTCGGGTGGAGGGAGGGCTGAGCAGTTCTTC. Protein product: CASSSGGGRAEQFF.